The 20 T cell receptor beta chains listed next were all sequenced from one sample in a study of response to subunit inactivated influenza vaccine. One entry per CDR3 protein, called by TCRdb with MiXCR from the RT-PCR reads. Of about 160,000 distinct CDR3 sequences listed, approximately 10% are singletons. This specimen was non-naive T cells sorted from PBMCs, taken roughly 6 weeks after vaccination. These receptors were collected from a man in his fifties who received an inactivated influenza vaccine.

This clonotype was seen ten or more times. The V gene is TRBV7-2, the J gene TRBJ2-4; maybe TRBD2 (5 bases). CDR3 length equals 14 residues. Germline CDR1 and CDR2: SGHTA and FQGNSA. With 6 bases removed from V and 1 base from J, the gap between germline ends came to 10 bases. CDR3 loop: CASREDMAKNIQYF. The CDR3 nucleotides read TGTGCCAGCAGGGAGGATATGGCCAAAAACATTCAGTACTTC.

This clonotype showed up many times. This rearrangement joins TRBV6-2 or TRBV6-3 to TRBJ2-2; 7 bases align to TRBD1. The V segment lost 7 bases and the J segment 0 bases; nucleotides outside the gene matches: 5. CDR1 MNHEY and CDR2 SVGEGT come from the germline V gene. The CDR3 length is 15 residues. The chain's CDR3 is CASTLDRANTGELFF. The CDR3, as DNA: TGTGCCAGCACCCTTGACAGGGCGAACACCGGGGAGCTGTTTTTT.

This clonotype has just a few counts. The CDR3 DNA follows: TGCAGTGCTAGGAGTGACTCCCACCATCTTACCCAGTACTTC. This sequence encodes CSARSDSHHLTQYF. The chain couples TRBV20-1 to TRBJ2-5; no clear D gene. The ends were cut back, 3 bases at V and 8 bases at J, with 19 bases in the middle. This CDR3 has 14 residues. Germline V gene lookup returns CDR1 DFQATT and CDR2 SNEGSKA (reference sequence).

The V call is TRBV6-1, the J call TRBJ2-1; a weak D match, TRBD1 (6 bases). In germline, CDR1 is MNHNS, CDR2 SASEGT. This CDR3 has 15 residues. V was shortened by 1 base and J by 6 bases, with 13 bases between the two germline ends. The CDR3 reads CASSEVARGSNEQFF. The CDR3 DNA follows: TGTGCCAGCAGTGAAGTGGCTAGGGGGAGCAATGAGCAGTTCTTC.

This clonotype was counted at least ten times. The rearrangement links TRBV12-3 or TRBV12-4 to TRBJ1-1; no clear D gene. The V gene lost 1 base and the J gene lost 0 bases, with 12 bases spanning the gap. The CDR3 extends over 16 amino acids. The CDR3 region is CASSLGFGHLNTEAFF. DNA of the CDR3: TGTGCCAGCAGTTTAGGTTTCGGGCACCTGAACACTGAAGCTTTCTTT.

This clonotype was counted many times. The rearrangement joins TRBV6-5 to TRBJ2-5; 9 bases line up with TRBD2. The germline gives CDR1 MNHEY, CDR2 SVGAGI. V shed 2 bases and J 0 bases; nucleotides not matched to a gene: 4. This CDR3 contains 16 residues. The CDR3: CASSYDASGDQETQYF. The CDR3 nucleotides read TGTGCCAGCAGTTACGATGCTAGCGGGGACCAAGAGACCCAGTACTTC.

This clonotype was seen a few times. The chain carries TRBV7-8 and TRBJ2-5; the match to TRBD2 covers 8 bases. This CDR3 comprises 16 residues. After removal of 2 bases from V and 2 bases from J, the junction contained 7 bases not matched to a gene. Germline loops: CDR1 SGHVS, CDR2 FQNEAQ. The CDR3 nucleotides are TGTGCCAGCAGCTTATGGCGCGGGGGGCCGCAAGAGACCCAGTACTTC. It encodes CASSLWRGGPQETQYF. Full variable domain (remainder filled in from reference TRBV7-8 and TRBJ2-5): GAGVSQSPRYKVAKRGQDVALRCDPISGHVSLFWYQQALGQGPEFLTYFQNEAQLDKSGLPSDRFFAERPEGSVSTLKIQRTQQEDSAVYLCASSLWRGGPQETQYFGPGTRLLVL.

The chain employs TRBV10-1 and TRBJ2-2; TRBD2 might be the D (6 bases). Germline V gene data show CDR1 as WNHNN and CDR2 as SYGVQD (reference sequence). This CDR3 is built from 12 residues. V was pared by 5 bases and J by 6 bases, with 7 bases between. CDR3 sequence reads: CASSPGAGELFF. The CDR3 coding sequence is TGCGCCAGCAGTCCGGGGGCCGGGGAGCTGTTTTTT.

The chain employs TRBV3-1 and TRBJ2-3; 8 bases fit TRBD2. CDR1 is LGHDT, CDR2 YNNKEL, per germline (reference sequence). The CDR3 totals 18 residues. V gave up 11 bases and J gave up 3 bases; unmatched junction bases: 22. CDR3 amino acids: CALSWGDVAGIKTDTQYF. As DNA, the CDR3 is TGTGCCCTCAGTTGGGGTGACGTAGCGGGGATCAAAACAGATACGCAGTATTTT.

This rearrangement joins TRBV12-3 or TRBV12-4 to TRBJ2-3; D is ambiguous. Trimming cost V 7 bases and J 4 bases, with 12 bases left between them. This CDR3 has 13 residues. The CDR3 loop is CASTMTNSDTQYF. CDR3 in DNA: TGTGCCAGCACGATGACAAATTCAGATACGCAGTATTTT.

This clonotype was seen ten or more times. The chain couples TRBV9 to TRBJ2-5, with D maybe TRBD2 (8 bases). This CDR3 has 19 amino acids. Trimming stripped 0 bases from V and 1 base from J, with 22 bases between. Germline V CDR1 and CDR2: SGDLS, YYNGEE. The CDR3 DNA is TGTGCCAGCAGCGTAGCTCGAGAGGGGGCGGGAGGACTCCAAGAGACCCAGTACTTC. Its protein is CASSVAREGAGGLQETQYF.

This sequence joins TRBV20-1 and TRBJ1-1; the D gene is possibly TRBD1 (5 bases). The germline V gene encodes CDR1 DFQATT and CDR2 SNEGSKA (reference sequence). CDR3 length: 10 residues. Trimming stripped 6 bases from V and 7 bases from J, with 9 bases between. As DNA, the CDR3 is TGCAGTGCGAGACAGTTTGAAGCTTTCTTT. It specifies CSARQFEAFF.

The V and J genes are TRBV7-2 and TRBJ2-5, with 8 bases matching TRBD2. With V trimmed by 1 base and J by 2 bases, 3 bases remained unmatched. This CDR3 spans 15 amino acids. CDR1 SGHTA and CDR2 FQGNSA come from the germline V gene. The CDR3 loop is CASSLETSAQETQYF. For the CDR3, the DNA is TGTGCCAGCAGCTTAGAGACTAGCGCACAAGAGACCCAGTACTTC.

The chain combines TRBV18 with TRBJ2-6; D is ambiguous. V lost 3 bases to trimming and J lost 0 bases, with 6 bases between them. The CDR3 sequence is 15 residues long. From germline, CDR1 is KGHSH and CDR2 LQKENI. CDR3 residues: CASSPQTSGANVLTF. Written as DNA, the CDR3 is TGTGCCAGCTCACCTCAGACCTCTGGGGCCAACGTCCTGACTTTC.

This clonotype was observed at least ten times. The rearrangement joins TRBV7-8 to TRBJ2-2; D uncertain. The length of the CDR3 is 14 residues. The germline V and J ends were trimmed by 1 base and 8 bases, with 11 bases remaining between them. CDR1 SGHVS and CDR2 FQNEAQ come from the germline V gene. CDR3 in amino acids: CASSLGRRRGELFF. CDR3 coding DNA: TGTGCCAGCAGCTTAGGACGGCGCCGGGGGGAGCTGTTTTTT.

This clonotype was found a few times. The chain carries TRBV12-3 or TRBV12-4 and TRBJ1-6; D unclear. The V and J ends lost 7 bases and 3 bases respectively, with 16 bases between them. The CDR3 consists of 16 residues. The CDR3 loop reads CASTSTGAGYNSPLHF. CDR3 in DNA: TGTGCCAGCACCTCCACGGGAGCGGGCTATAATTCACCCCTCCACTTT.

At least ten counts were recorded for this clonotype. The chain has TRBV6-2 or TRBV6-3 and TRBJ2-6, with D uncertain. Per germline, CDR1 MNHEY and CDR2 SVGEGT. V was clipped by 5 bases and J by 4 bases, with 9 bases between them. There are 14 residues in the CDR3. The CDR3 DNA reads as TGTGCCAGCAGTAAGGCTGCCGGGGCCAACGTCCTGACTTTC. Protein: CASSKAAGANVLTF.

This clonotype has at least ten counts. J is TRBJ1-1 and V is TRBV7-2, with D tentatively TRBD1 (6 bases). CDR3 length: 15 amino acids. Per germline, CDR1 SGHTA and CDR2 FQGNSA. The V gene lost 4 bases and the J gene lost 5 bases, with 17 bases spanning the gap. Written as DNA, the CDR3 is TGTGCCAGCAGCTACAAACAGGGATATGGGACTGAAGCTTTCTTT. Translating gives CASSYKQGYGTEAFF.

This rearrangement joins TRBV4-2 to TRBJ1-6; D not certain. Trimming cost V 1 base and J 9 bases, with 10 bases left between them. This CDR3 comprises 14 residues. Germline loops: CDR1 LGHNA, CDR2 YNFKEQ. The CDR3 is CASSQAGRGSPLHF. The DNA for the CDR3 is TGTGCCAGCAGCCAAGCGGGGAGAGGTTCACCCCTCCACTTT.

This clonotype was observed at least ten times. This chain joins TRBV12-3 or TRBV12-4 and TRBJ1-4; D is perhaps TRBD1 (6 bases). V lost 2 bases and J lost 8, with 15 bases in between. The CDR3 contains 15 residues. CDR3: CASSLLGKGGEKLFF. The CDR3 DNA reads TGTGCCAGCAGTTTACTGGGGAAGGGGGGCGAAAAACTGTTTTTT.